This TCR beta chain was documented in a study of cytotoxic CD8 clonotypes in ibrutinib-treated CLL (dated by TCRdb to the early 2020s). With regard to the full study: In this cohort, around 14 patients were treatment-naive and ten to eleven were relapsed/refractory, while under 18 had unmutated IGHV. Responses were partial in around 25 patients and complete in 2; after median 68 months follow-up, roughly 15 stayed in remission and about twelve progressed. Samples at response were collected after a median of roughly twelve months of treatment, with a range of roughly 6 to 40 months. On average, each sample had 255,043 productive templates and under 95,000 productive rearrangements. Longitudinal samples were available for about 30% of the roughly 86 trial participants. Cryopreserved peripheral blood mononuclear cells were collected before treatment, at response, and at either disease progression or sustained remission. Every remission and progressive disease sample was obtained while ibrutinib was still being received by the patients.

Taken with the paper, the label for time point translates to: progressive disease on ibrutinib. For TCR beta library preparation, 1.5 to 2.5 micrograms of genomic DNA was extracted from cryopreserved PBMCs. Longitudinal blood samples from CLL patients on ibrutinib monotherapy underwent high-throughput TCR beta sequencing. The patients took part in an open-label, single-center phase 2 trial of ibrutinib monotherapy. On this clone itself: Its antigen has not been determined. No base quality information exists; no much larger clone differs at one position.

Each clonotype received, on average, 10x coverage in deep resolution sequencing performed on a MiSeq, where the target depth lay between 1 in 1 million and 1 in 200,000 T cells. The immunoSEQ hsTCRB Kit was used to generate the TCR beta libraries. From the authors' description of their analysis: The data were analyzed with ImmunoSEQ Analyzer and ImmunoSEQ Data Assistant, and V, D and J gene assignments followed IMGT definitions. Clonality, with values ranging from 0 to 1, was calculated as one minus the normalized Shannon entropy of productive rearrangement frequencies. Public clonotype analysis was restricted to overrepresented clonotypes comprising at least 0.05% of each patient's repertoire. Repertoires from about a dozen age-matched healthy donors in immuneACCESS were used as clonality controls. TCRdb retrieved this table from immuneACCESS and kept in-frame rearrangements only. Not all clones are present; in checked studies, unresolved V genes account for under half, and no reason is known for the remainder. The V and J calls and clone size come from that table; D and trimming were worked out from the DNA. The sample data list about 300,000 clones, and about 72% of these were observed just once. The top ten clones comprise approximately 5.6% of the sample.

The junction carries 9 bases between V and J, which are trimmed by 3 bases and 1 base respectively. From the cysteine up to the phenylalanine, the CDR3 has a length of 13 residues. The only DNA kept is the CDR3, 39 bases in frame from the first base. From a lookup of the germline V gene, CDR1 and CDR2 are SQVTM and ANQGSEA. Overall results and qualifications from the work: Baseline clonality was found to be higher than that of age-matched healthy donors and was strongly correlated with circulating CD8+ T-cell counts. Public clonotypes were rare and either shrank or stayed stable during treatment, and the rise in clonality at ibrutinib response reflected expansion of private clonotypes. Lymph node repertoires were not examined, and the timing of sampling was not matched between patients in sustained remission and those whose disease progressed. Clonality increased at ibrutinib response, stayed stable in sustained remission, and fell back toward baseline at progression.

The sequences come from PBMCs, collected at disease progression, from a patient treated with ibrutinib. The chain employs TRBV29-1 and TRBJ1-1, with the D segment identity uncertain. This TCR derives from a human donor with chronic lymphocytic leukemia. The nucleotide sequence is given as TGCAGCGTTGAGGTGGGATCGAACACTGAAGCTTTCTTT. It encodes CSVEVGSNTEAFF.